The 5 T cell receptor beta chains below were found in one sample sequenced in a study of vaccination and CD4 T cells after COVID-19. The sample's treatment: roughly nine-day PBMC culture with coronavirus spike peptide pools or control peptides (ViraFEST assay). No antigen is known for these receptors. The Oncomine TCR Beta short-read assay sequenced DNA from cultured CD4+ T cells. Each CDR3 protein gets one entry after TCRdb re-called the PCR reads with MiXCR. Here the sample spans 8,500 to 13,000 distinct CDR3 sequences, around a third being singletons. Sequencing was performed on CD4+ T cells from blood, cultured in vitro. The origin of the receptors is a human donor who had recovered from COVID-19.

This clonotype was seen a handful of times. The chain links TRBV6-1 to TRBJ1-1; weak D call: TRBD1 (6 bases). Germline CDR1 and CDR2: MNHNS and SASEGT. Trimming stripped 6 bases from V and 0 bases from J, with 14 bases between. This CDR3 comprises 15 residues. The CDR3 DNA reads as TGTGCCAGCAGGCCGTCATACAGGGTGAACACTGAAGCTTTCTTT. Its protein product is CASRPSYRVNTEAFF.

The rearrangement uses TRBV6-2 or TRBV6-3 and TRBJ1-5; D gene unclear. Germline CDR1 and CDR2: MNHEY and SVGEGT. This CDR3 spans 16 amino acids. Trimming removed 2 bases at V and 2 bases at J, with 13 bases between. CDR3 residues: CASSYAAGQGNQPQHF. The CDR3 coding sequence is TGTGCCAGCAGTTACGCGGCAGGTCAAGGCAATCAGCCCCAGCATTTT.

This rearrangement joins TRBV6-5 to TRBJ1-2; 9 nucleotides align to TRBD1. Unmatched junction bases numbered 13, after V lost 2 bases and J lost 0 bases. Germline CDR1 and CDR2: MNHEY and SVGAGI. This CDR3 has 19 residues. The CDR3 DNA sequence: TGTGCCAGCAGTTACCCGCCGATCCGGGACAGGGATACTAACTATGGCTACACCTTC. Translating gives CASSYPPIRDRDTNYGYTF.

This clonotype was recorded a few times. The chain combines TRBV6-2 or TRBV6-3 with TRBJ1-1; D possibly corresponds to TRBD1 (5 bases). V was clipped by 7 bases and J by 1 base, with 16 bases between them. Germline assignment: CDR1 MNHEY and CDR2 SVGEGT. The CDR3 extends over 15 amino acids. CDR3 DNA: TGTGCCAGCACCCCAGGGCTGGGGAGGAACACTGAAGCTTTCTTT. It specifies CASTPGLGRNTEAFF.

The chain employs TRBV24-1 and TRBJ2-1, with 12 nucleotides matching TRBD2. Germline assignment: CDR1 KGHDR and CDR2 SFDVKD. This CDR3 comprises 14 residues. The J segment lost 6 bases and the V segment lost 9 bases, leaving 5 bases of the junction unmatched. CDR3 DNA sequence: TGTGCCACCCGTCTAGCGGGGGGGCCCAATGAGCAGTTCTTC. This gives the protein CATRLAGGPNEQFF.